The source of this T cell receptor (beta chain) is a study of shared clonotypes between healthy human individuals. Points from the study as a whole: Though the depth was large, rarefaction showed that sorted-subset sequencing was incomplete. Larger estimated richness was generally seen in naive subsets than in memory subsets.

Profiled with immunoSEQ multiplex PCR; TCRdb holds only in-frame clones, not every one. The data show roughly 2,500,000 clones, over 85% seen once. The table lists this clone with a count of one. The antigen is unknown. The CDR3 has 16 residues. Trimming took off 5 bases at V and 0 bases at J, with 11 bases between the two ends. Germline V gene data show CDR1 as MDHEN and CDR2 as SYDVKM. The sequenced sample was naive CD4+ T cells from PBMCs. Subset described: CD45RA+ positively selected. This TCR was recovered from a man between 18 and 29 years old in good health. Some clones in this sample may be carry-over from other donors' samples. J is TRBJ2-6 and V is TRBV28; D not certain. CDR3 sequence (DNA): TGTGCCAGCAGTCTGGGGTGGAGCTCTGGGGCCAACGTCCTGACTTTC. This gives the protein CASSLGWSSGANVLTF.